This TCR beta chain was identified in a study of CD8+CD57+ T cells in acquired aplastic anemia. Investigators profiled TCR beta VDJ and CDR3 from genomic DNA template. TCRdb recomputed calls from the reads with MiXCR, one row per CDR3 protein. The data hold under 350,000 distinct CDR3 sequences, with under 65% observed a single time. CD8+CD57+ cell expansion had been shown by flow cytometry in patients chosen for sequencing. This clonotype was seen a handful of times. The TCR was taken from a human donor with aplastic anemia. The sequencing input was sorted CD4+, CD8+, or CD8+CD57+ T cells (not recorded which) from PBMCs.

CDR3 bases: TGTGCCAGCAGCCTAGCCAAGACGTATGGCTACACCTTC. Translated, it gives CASSLAKTYGYTF. The chain employs TRBV5-4 and TRBJ1-2; D gene unclear. V shed 4 bases and J shed 5 bases, with 12 bases lying between them. Germline-derived CDR1 and CDR2 are SGHNT and YYREEE (reference sequence). The CDR3 runs to 13 residues.